These T cell receptor beta chains were read from a single sample in a study of post-analysis software for immune sequencing data. TCRdb reprocessed the PCR reads with MiXCR, giving one entry per CDR3 protein. The table lists roughly 700,000 distinct CDR3 sequences, roughly 27% of them singletons, with 0.56% in the top ten. The sequenced material came from blood. The receptors were gathered from a girl between 10 and 17 years old with multiple sclerosis. CDR3s include the opening cysteine and the closing phenylalanine or tryptophan. D genes are given only for firm matches. The listing skips clone size in some rows; elsewhere it reads once, few, many or a size class.

clone_size | j_call | d_call | v_call | cdr3_nt | cdr3_aa
. | TRBJ2-5 | . | TRBV27 | TGTGCCAGCAGCAGTTTTGCAGGGTCCCAAGAGACCCAGTACTTC | CASSSFAGSQETQYF
many | TRBJ2-1 | . | TRBV28 | TGTGCCAGCAGTTTAAGGCCGAGCAGCTACAATGAGCAGTTCTTC | CASSLRPSSYNEQFF
. | TRBJ2-1 | TRBD1 | TRBV20-1 | TGCAGTGCTAGAACCCAAGACAGGGGGCCAGGGAATGAGCAGTTCTTC | CSARTQDRGPGNEQFF
few | TRBJ2-5 | . | TRBV18 | TGTGCCAGCTCACCCCCACACGGGCAGCAGTACTTC | CASSPPHGQQYF
. | TRBJ1-2 | . | TRBV21-1 | TGTGCCACTCTTAGCGTCACCTGGGCTGGCTACACCTTC | CATLSVTWAGYTF
. | TRBJ2-1 | . | TRBV15 | TGTGCCACCAGCAGAGTGGGCTCCTACAATGAGCAGTTCTTC | CATSRVGSYNEQFF
. | TRBJ2-1 | TRBD2 | TRBV7-2 | TGTGCCAGCAGCTCGCGGGACTACTCCTACAATGAGCAGTTCTTC | CASSSRDYSYNEQFF
few | TRBJ1-2 | . | TRBV9 | TGTGCCAGCAGCCGGACAGTTTCGCCTGGCTACACCTTC | CASSRTVSPGYTF
. | TRBJ2-5 | . | TRBV7-2 | TGTGCCAGCAGCTTGGCCCGTCGCGGCCTAGCCTCCACGGCCCAGTACTTC | CASSLARRGLASTAQYF
. | TRBJ2-5 | TRBD1 | TRBV11-2 | TGTGCCAGCAGCTTATATTCCCCGGACAGGACAGAGACCCAGTACTTC | CASSLYSPDRTETQYF
. | TRBJ1-5 | . | TRBV7-9 | TGTGCCAGCAGCCCTCCGGGGGAGAAGGCTCAGCCCCAGCATTTT | CASSPPGEKAQPQHF
. | TRBJ2-7 | . | TRBV15 | TGTGCCACCAGCAGAGATAGGGCCAGGGGAGAAGCCCAGTACTTC | CATSRDRARGEAQYF
few | TRBJ2-7 | . | TRBV5-6 | TGTGCCAGCAGCTTCACCGCGGTGGGCACCTACGAGCAGTACTTC | CASSFTAVGTYEQYF
few | TRBJ2-2 | TRBD1 | TRBV7-7 | TGTGCTAGCAGCGTTCGTCAGACAGGGTTCGAGACCGGGGAGCTGTTTTTT | CASSVRQTGFETGELFF
. | TRBJ2-7 | . | TRBV28 | TGTGCCAGCAGTCCAAGGGGCGGACTCTCCTACGAGCAGTACTTC | CASSPRGGLSYEQYF
few | TRBJ2-1 | TRBD2 | TRBV9 | TGTGCCAGCAGCGCGGGGACGGGGGGGACCTACAATGAGCAGTTCTTC | CASSAGTGGTYNEQFF
. | TRBJ2-3 | TRBD2 | TRBV4-3 | TGCGCCAGCAGCCAAGGCGGACTAGCGGGAGCATGGGTCCCAGATACGCAGTATTTT | CASSQGGLAGAWVPDTQYF
. | TRBJ2-1 | . | TRBV20-1 | TGCAGTACTAGAGCTCCAGCTAGCGCGGGTGAGCAGTTCTTC | CSTRAPASAGEQFF
. | TRBJ1-2 | . | TRBV28 | TGTGCCAGCATCTCAGGACGGGCGAATGGCTACACCTTC | CASISGRANGYTF
. | TRBJ2-5 | . | TRBV10-3 | TGTGCCACCAGTGAGTCGGGTCGGGGGGCACCCCAAGAGACCCAGTACTTC | CATSESGRGAPQETQYF
. | TRBJ2-5 | TRBD2 | TRBV7-9 | TGTGCCAGCAGCCGCGTCCGGACTAGCGACAATGAGCAGTACTTC | CASSRVRTSDNEQYF
few | TRBJ2-5 | . | TRBV28 | TGTGCCAGCAGTACAGGACCCCTAGTCGGGGAGACCCAGTACTTC | CASSTGPLVGETQYF
. | TRBJ1-1 | . | TRBV20-1 | TGCAGTGCTCCCTATTGGGGCACTGAAGCTTTCTTT | CSAPYWGTEAFF
. | TRBJ2-3 | . | TRBV4-3 | TGCGCCAGCAGCCAAGATGTCGGCGCGGGAGATACGCAGTATTTT | CASSQDVGAGDTQYF
many | TRBJ2-1 | TRBD2 | TRBV20-1 | TGCAGTGCTAGGGGATCGCTAGCGGGGGGGCCGAGGAATGAGCAGTTCTTC | CSARGSLAGGPRNEQFF
. | TRBJ2-1 | . | TRBV24-1 | TGTGCCACCAGTGATGTTACGACCGGCTCCCCGTTCTTC | CATSDVTTGSPFF
few | TRBJ2-1 | . | TRBV6-5 | TGTGCCAGCAGTTACTCGTGGACAACCATAGGCAATGAGCAGTTCTTC | CASSYSWTTIGNEQFF
. | TRBJ2-1 | . | TRBV5-1 | TGCGCCAGCAGCTTTGGCGGGAAAAAAGACAATGAGCAGTTCTTC | CASSFGGKKDNEQFF
many | TRBJ2-1 | . | TRBV7-2 | TGTGCCAGCAGCTTAATGATGGGGGCGTACAATGAGCAGTTCTTC | CASSLMMGAYNEQFF
. | TRBJ2-7 | . | TRBV6-2/TRBV6-3 | TGTGCCAGCAGTTCCCCCGGGAGAGGGTTGCCGAACTACGAGCAGTACTTC | CASSSPGRGLPNYEQYF
many | TRBJ2-7 | . | TRBV29-1 | TGCAGCGTTGGTTCCAATTACGAGCAGTACTTC | CSVGSNYEQYF
once | TRBJ1-1 | . | TRBV2 | TGTGCCAGCAGTGGAAGGGGCACTGAAGCTTTCTTT | CASSGRGTEAFF